The clone carrying this T cell receptor beta chain was picked up many times. The antigen is not known. The source of the sample is a study of early T cells in non-severe SARS-CoV-2 infection. Study-level information: Chains were not paired, and sequencing was done on bulk RNA from unsorted whole blood. Study-level points and caveats: Private and CD4 specificities were missed by VDJdb matching, skewed to anti-spike CD8.

Each cDNA molecule carried a unique molecular identifier. TCRdb recomputed calls from the 5' RACE reads with MiXCR, one row per CDR3 protein. Of roughly 30,000 distinct CDR3 sequences listed, under 6% were seen once; the top ten hold roughly 5.5%. Trimming left V 1 base short and J 2 bases short, with 4 bases between. Germline V gene sequence: CDR1 SGHRS, CDR2 YFSETQ. CDR3 length: 13 amino acids. Sequenced material: whole blood. The source is an adult who was a healthcare worker with PCR-confirmed SARS-CoV-2 infection or an uninfected control (not recorded which). This chain connects TRBV5-1 to TRBJ1-5, with D hard to call. The chain's CDR3 is CASSLSGNQPQHF. DNA of the CDR3: TGCGCCAGCAGCTTGTCGGGCAATCAGCCCCAGCATTTT.